This T cell receptor beta chain originates from a study of cytomegalovirus exposure and HLA in healthy donors. Study-wide background: Among the 398 genotyped donors, about 81% were placed in the Caucasian-associated ancestry cluster.

Overall study findings and caveats: Upon later analysis, HLA-associated TCR beta chains proved more clonally expanded than other, equally common chains.

Worth noting for this clone: As yet, its antigen is unknown.

All the people who gave samples were healthy bone marrow donors. CDR3 length equals 16 residues. Germline CDR1 SGHRS, CDR2 YFSETQ. Both 60 Vbeta primers and 13 Jbeta primers went into the PCR. Assay used: immunoSEQ multiplex PCR; TCRdb lists only in-frame clones, some missing. The sample consists of about 130,000 clones, approximately 85% of them appearing once. This receptor was taken from a woman in her twenties or thirties in good health and CMV-seropositive. The chain combines TRBV5-1 with TRBJ2-5; tentatively, D is TRBD1 (6 bases). Gene TRBJ2-7 matches the end of the DNA better, so the J call may be wrong. The specimen was PBMCs. CDR3 sequence: CASSLVGAERGYEQYF. CDR3 sequence (DNA): TGCGCCAGCAGCTTGGTGGGGGCCGAGAGGGGCTACGAGCAGTACTTC.